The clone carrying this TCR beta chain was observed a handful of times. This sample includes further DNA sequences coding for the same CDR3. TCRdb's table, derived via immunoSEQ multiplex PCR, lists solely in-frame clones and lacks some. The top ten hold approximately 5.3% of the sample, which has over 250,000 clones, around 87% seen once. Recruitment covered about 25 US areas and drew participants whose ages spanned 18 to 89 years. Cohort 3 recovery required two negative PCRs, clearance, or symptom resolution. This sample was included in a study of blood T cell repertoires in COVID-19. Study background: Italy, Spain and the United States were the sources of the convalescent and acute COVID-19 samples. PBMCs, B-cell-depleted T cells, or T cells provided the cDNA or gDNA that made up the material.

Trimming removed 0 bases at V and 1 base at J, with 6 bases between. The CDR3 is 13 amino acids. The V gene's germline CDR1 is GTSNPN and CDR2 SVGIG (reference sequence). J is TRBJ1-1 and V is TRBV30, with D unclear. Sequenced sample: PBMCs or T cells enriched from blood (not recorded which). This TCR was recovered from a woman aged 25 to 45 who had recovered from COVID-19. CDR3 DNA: TGTGCCTGGAGTGTTTCAGAGAACACTGAAGCTTTCTTT. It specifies CAWSVSENTEAFF.